The rows below give T cell receptor beta chains drawn from one sample of a study of T cells in localized non-small cell lung cancer. The table came from immunoSEQ multiplex PCR; TCRdb's copy has only in-frame clones and leaves some out. The sample yields about 41,000 clones, approximately 80% seen once. The sequences come from PBMCs, collected before any cancer treatment. These receptors were collected from a man between 40 and 70 years old with stage II lung adenocarcinoma. Both conserved end residues are trimmed from each CDR3.

j_gene: TRBJ2-3
v_gene: TRBV4-2
CDR3aa: ASSREDSADTQY

j_gene: TRBJ1-1
v_gene: TRBV6-5
CDR3aa: AGRTGGASGTEAF

j_gene: .
v_gene: TRBV7-2
CDR3aa: ASSLLAGGAYEQY

j_gene: TRBJ2-7
v_gene: TRBV6-1
CDR3aa: ASSEAWGVYEQY

j_gene: TRBJ1-1
v_gene: TRBV5-1
CDR3aa: ASSLRGHDTEAF

j_gene: TRBJ2-1
v_gene: TRBV27
CDR3aa: ASSTSLARNLF

j_gene: TRBJ1-1
v_gene: TRBV5-1
CDR3aa: ASSLGPNTEAF

j_gene: TRBJ1-3
v_gene: TRBV30
CDR3aa: AWKKAGNTIY

j_gene: TRBJ1-1
v_gene: TRBV2
CDR3aa: ASRIRDRESEAF

j_gene: TRBJ2-7
v_gene: TRBV19
CDR3aa: ASSIGTQSYEQY

j_gene: TRBJ1-4
v_gene: TRBV5-1
CDR3aa: ASSLSSGSGEKLF

j_gene: TRBJ1-1
v_gene: TRBV10-3
CDR3aa: ATLQGQNTEAF

j_gene: TRBJ2-4
v_gene: TRBV12-5
CDR3aa: ASGLGQGAKNIQY

j_gene: TRBJ1-2
v_gene: TRBV6-5
CDR3aa: ASSSSDRAFFYGYT

j_gene: TRBJ1-5
v_gene: TRBV18
CDR3aa: ASRGTGIDQPQH

j_gene: TRBJ1-2
v_gene: TRBV6-5
CDR3aa: ASSPRGRVYGYT

j_gene: TRBJ1-1
v_gene: TRBV5-1
CDR3aa: ASSLEWNTEAF

j_gene: TRBJ1-4
v_gene: TRBV4-2
CDR3aa: ASSQGARQGYEKLF

j_gene: TRBJ1-1
v_gene: TRBV7-2
CDR3aa: ASSASWTGGTEAF

j_gene: TRBJ2-3
v_gene: TRBV5-1
CDR3aa: ASSSSGNTDTQY

j_gene: TRBJ1-1
v_gene: TRBV7-8
CDR3aa: ASSAQGGRTEAF

j_gene: TRBJ2-1
v_gene: TRBV5-1
CDR3aa: ASSEAPTAGEQF

j_gene: TRBJ1-3
v_gene: TRBV19
CDR3aa: ASTRGATGAPSGNTIY

j_gene: TRBJ2-5
v_gene: TRBV25-1
CDR3aa: ASKWGTAGTQY

j_gene: TRBJ2-7
v_gene: TRBV7-2
CDR3aa: ASRGRGTEQY

j_gene: TRBJ2-5
v_gene: TRBV28
CDR3aa: ASSFRAKQETQY

j_gene: TRBJ2-1
v_gene: TRBV11-2
CDR3aa: ASSLDTGGNEQF

j_gene: TRBJ1-6
v_gene: TRBV7-3
CDR3aa: ASSLNPTMSSPLH

j_gene: TRBJ2-5
v_gene: TRBV5-6
CDR3aa: ASSLGAGGHQETQY

j_gene: TRBJ2-1
v_gene: TRBV6-4
CDR3aa: ASSDGSSYNEQF

j_gene: TRBJ2-5
v_gene: TRBV13
CDR3aa: ASRATSGGETQY

j_gene: TRBJ1-1
v_gene: TRBV7-2
CDR3aa: ASSGQGLGTEAF

j_gene: TRBJ1-5
v_gene: TRBV5-5
CDR3aa: ASSHDNLKAQH

j_gene: TRBJ2-1
v_gene: TRBV6-1
CDR3aa: ASSELDGNEQF

j_gene: TRBJ2-1
v_gene: TRBV30
CDR3aa: ACTFGGTSYNEQF

j_gene: TRBJ2-7
v_gene: TRBV11-2
CDR3aa: ASSPVGTSYEQY

j_gene: TRBJ1-6
v_gene: TRBV6-6
CDR3aa: ASWTSYNSPLH

j_gene: TRBJ2-5
v_gene: TRBV6-1
CDR3aa: ASSDVAGALQETQY

j_gene: TRBJ2-6
v_gene: TRBV5-4
CDR3aa: ASSLVALRVAHSGANVLT

j_gene: TRBJ2-1
v_gene: TRBV10-3
CDR3aa: AISENNEQF

j_gene: TRBJ2-7
v_gene: TRBV10-2
CDR3aa: ASSESGEQY

j_gene: TRBJ1-1
v_gene: TRBV11-3
CDR3aa: ASSPGTGIYTEAF

j_gene: TRBJ2-7
v_gene: TRBV10-3
CDR3aa: AISESKFQVGYEQY

j_gene: TRBJ2-3
v_gene: TRBV19
CDR3aa: ASSEVLTDTQY

j_gene: TRBJ2-3
v_gene: TRBV7-3
CDR3aa: ASSLPGRTDTQY

j_gene: TRBJ1-2
v_gene: TRBV6-5
CDR3aa: ASGDRVRGYT

j_gene: TRBJ2-7
v_gene: TRBV7-9
CDR3aa: ASSLQGGSYEQY

j_gene: TRBJ2-2
v_gene: TRBV11-3
CDR3aa: ASSSGTGGTGELF

j_gene: TRBJ2-3
v_gene: TRBV28
CDR3aa: ASNYQLAGADTQY

j_gene: TRBJ1-6
v_gene: TRBV5-1
CDR3aa: ASRFSGGDNSPLH

j_gene: TRBJ1-1
v_gene: TRBV5-4
CDR3aa: ASSVTNTEAF